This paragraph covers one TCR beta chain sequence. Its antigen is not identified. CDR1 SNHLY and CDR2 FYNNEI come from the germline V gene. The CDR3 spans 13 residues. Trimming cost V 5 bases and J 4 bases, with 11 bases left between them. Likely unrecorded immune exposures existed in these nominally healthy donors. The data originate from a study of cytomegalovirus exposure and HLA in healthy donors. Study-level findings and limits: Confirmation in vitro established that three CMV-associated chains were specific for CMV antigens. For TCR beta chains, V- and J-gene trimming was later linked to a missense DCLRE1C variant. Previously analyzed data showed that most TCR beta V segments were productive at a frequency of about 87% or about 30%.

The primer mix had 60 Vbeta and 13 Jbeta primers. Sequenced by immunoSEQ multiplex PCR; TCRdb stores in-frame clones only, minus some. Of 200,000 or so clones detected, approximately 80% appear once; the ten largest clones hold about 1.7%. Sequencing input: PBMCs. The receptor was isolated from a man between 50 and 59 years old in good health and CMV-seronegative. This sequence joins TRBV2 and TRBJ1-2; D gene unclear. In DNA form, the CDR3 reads TGTGCCAGCAGTCGAACAGACGGCTATGGCTACACCTTC. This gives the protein CASSRTDGYGYTF.